A selection of T cell receptor beta chains follows, all from one sample in a study of cytomegalovirus exposure and HLA in healthy donors. Only in-frame clones appear in the TCRdb table, and some are missing; sequencing was by immunoSEQ multiplex PCR. The sample has more than 95,000 clones, roughly 10% seen once; the top ten hold approximately 4.5%. Sequenced: PBMCs. Receptors originate from a woman between 18 and 29 years old in good health and CMV-seropositive. Both conserved end residues are part of each CDR3. The D gene is left open where the match is weak. Clone size appears in some rows only: once, few, many, or a class for an expanded clone.

d_call,v_call,j_call,cdr3_length,clone_size,cdr3_aa,cdr3_nt
NA,TRBV7-8,TRBJ1-3,13,few,CASSFSLGNTIYF,TGTGCCAGCAGCTTCTCCCTTGGAAACACCATATATTTT
TRBD2,TRBV29-1,TRBJ2-1,13,few,CSAGTGTTAEQFF,TGCAGCGCCGGAACCGGGACTACTGCTGAGCAGTTCTTC
NA,TRBV29-1,TRBJ1-3,12,NA,CSVAGDGNTIYF,TGCAGCGTTGCCGGGGATGGAAACACCATATATTTT
NA,TRBV6-5,TRBJ1-5,13,NA,CASSYSYGQPQHF,TGTGCCAGCAGTTACTCCTACGGGCAGCCCCAGCATTTT
TRBD2,TRBV28,TRBJ2-1,16,few,CASTGLAAPWGNEQFF,TGTGCCAGCACGGGACTAGCGGCCCCCTGGGGCAATGAGCAGTTCTTC
NA,TRBV6-6,TRBJ2-1,13,NA,CASSYSSPVEQFF,TGTGCCAGCAGTTACTCATCCCCCGTGGAGCAGTTCTTC
TRBD1,TRBV2,TRBJ1-2,15,few,CASSEAGTGAEGYTF,TGTGCCAGCAGTGAAGCGGGGACAGGGGCGGAGGGCTACACCTTC
TRBD2,TRBV18,TRBJ2-1,15,few,CASSPGGGGYNEQFF,TGTGCCAGCTCACCAGGTGGGGGGGGCTACAATGAGCAGTTCTTC
NA,TRBV30,TRBJ1-1,10,NA,CAWSYTEAFF,TGTGCCTGGAGCTACACTGAAGCTTTCTTT
NA,TRBV28,TRBJ1-1,18,few,CASSFLLKLAISNTEAFF,TGTGCCAGCAGTTTCCTCCTTAAATTAGCTATATCGAACACTGAAGCTTTCTTT
NA,TRBV15,TRBJ1-1,13,few,CATSQRGGERAFF,TGTGCCACCAGCCAACGGGGCGGGGAGAGAGCTTTCTTT
NA,TRBV27,TRBJ1-5,14,NA,CASSNDRANQPQHF,TGTGCCAGCAGTAATGACAGAGCCAATCAGCCCCAGCATTTT
NA,TRBV4-1,TRBJ1-4,15,NA,CASSQDWGLNEKLFF,TGCGCCAGCAGCCAAGATTGGGGCCTCAATGAAAAACTGTTTTTT
NA,TRBV7-3,TRBJ2-7,11,NA,CASSPSYEQYF,TGTGCCAGCAGTCCCAGCTACGAGCAGTACTTC
TRBD2,TRBV9,TRBJ2-1,14,NA,CASSVMSGTWEQFF,TGTGCCAGCAGCGTAATGAGCGGGACGTGGGAGCAGTTCTTC
NA,TRBV6-5,TRBJ2-2,13,NA,CATNPGNTGELFF,TGTGCCACCAACCCGGGGAACACCGGGGAGCTGTTTTTT
NA,TRBV2,TRBJ2-7,15,few,CASSVESGSSYEQYF,TGTGCCAGCAGTGTCGAAAGCGGCAGCTCCTACGAGCAGTACTTC
TRBD1,TRBV19,TRBJ1-2,14,NA,CASRWTGGNYGYTF,TGTGCCAGTAGGTGGACAGGGGGGAACTATGGCTACACCTTC
TRBD1,TRBV5-8,TRBJ2-7,16,few,CASSLGTGSKAYEQYF,TGTGCCAGCAGCTTGGGGACAGGGTCTAAAGCCTACGAGCAGTACTTC
TRBD1,TRBV6-1,TRBJ1-1,13,NA,CASSRTGNTEAFF,TGTGCCAGCAGCCGGACAGGGAACACTGAAGCTTTCTTT
NA,TRBV11-3,TRBJ2-2,12,few,CASSSVTGELFF,TGTGCCAGCAGCTCTGTCACCGGGGAGCTGTTTTTT
TRBD2,TRBV27,TRBJ2-2,16,NA,CASSHRLAENTGELFF,TGTGCCAGCAGCCATAGACTAGCGGAGAACACCGGGGAGCTGTTTTTT
NA,TRBV19,TRBJ1-5,16,few,CASSTLGGDSNQPQHF,TGTGCCAGTAGTACCTTAGGTGGAGACAGCAATCAGCCCCAGCATTTT
NA,TRBV5-1,TRBJ1-2,11,NA,CASSRGYGYTF,TGCGCCAGCAGCAGGGGCTATGGCTACACCTTC
NA,TRBV27,TRBJ2-3,15,few,CASSFSRSSTDTQYF,TGTGCCAGCAGTTTTTCCAGATCTAGCACAGATACGCAGTATTTT
NA,TRBV4-1,TRBJ2-7,15,NA,CASSQTQGGSYEQYF,TGCGCCAGCAGCCAGACCCAGGGCGGCTCCTACGAGCAGTACTTC
TRBD1,TRBV9,TRBJ2-1,16,few,CASSSDRGGTYNEQFF,TGTGCCAGCAGCTCAGACAGGGGTGGGACCTACAATGAGCAGTTCTTC
TRBD1,TRBV7-3,TRBJ1-1,12,few,CASSPGGTEAFF,TGTGCCAGCAGCCCAGGGGGCACTGAAGCTTTCTTT
NA,TRBV5-1,TRBJ2-1,16,NA,CASSADVASTYNEQFF,TGCGCCAGCAGCGCGGACGTAGCGTCCACCTACAATGAGCAGTTCTTC
TRBD2,TRBV2,TRBJ2-3,16,few,CASRRLAGGPADTQYF,TGTGCCAGCAGAAGACTAGCGGGAGGGCCCGCAGATACGCAGTATTTT
NA,TRBV2,TRBJ2-1,12,few,CASQQDGAEQFF,TGTGCCAGCCAACAAGATGGTGCTGAGCAGTTCTTC
NA,TRBV10-2,TRBJ2-1,11,NA,CASLNYNEQFF,TGCGCCAGCCTTAACTACAATGAGCAGTTCTTC
TRBD2,TRBV10-3,TRBJ2-7,17,few,CAISEATTSGSSYEQYF,TGTGCCATCAGTGAGGCGACGACTAGCGGGAGCTCCTACGAGCAGTACTTC
TRBD2,TRBV9,TRBJ2-5,16,NA,CASSVGSAGVQETQYF,TGTGCCAGCAGCGTAGGGTCCGCGGGAGTACAAGAGACCCAGTACTTC
TRBD1,TRBV15,TRBJ1-4,16,few,CATSRPGTAYNEKLFF,TGTGCCACCAGCAGACCAGGGACAGCATATAATGAAAAACTGTTTTTT
TRBD1,TRBV28,TRBJ2-7,12,NA,CASSLAGGFPYF,TGTGCCAGCAGTTTGGCAGGGGGTTTTCCGTACTTC
NA,TRBV7-6,TRBJ1-4,14,few,CASSLQTNGEKLFF,TGTGCCAGCAGCCTCCAGACTAATGGGGAAAAACTGTTTTTT
TRBD1,TRBV5-1,TRBJ1-1,14,NA,CASRGQGWDTEAFF,TGCGCCAGCAGGGGACAGGGGTGGGACACTGAAGCTTTCTTT
NA,TRBV5-4,TRBJ1-2,13,NA,CASSNQGWDGYTF,TGTGCCAGCAGCAATCAGGGGTGGGATGGCTACACCTTC
NA,TRBV2,TRBJ2-7,11,few,CASSFTYEQYF,TGTGCCAGCAGTTTTACCTACGAGCAGTACTTC